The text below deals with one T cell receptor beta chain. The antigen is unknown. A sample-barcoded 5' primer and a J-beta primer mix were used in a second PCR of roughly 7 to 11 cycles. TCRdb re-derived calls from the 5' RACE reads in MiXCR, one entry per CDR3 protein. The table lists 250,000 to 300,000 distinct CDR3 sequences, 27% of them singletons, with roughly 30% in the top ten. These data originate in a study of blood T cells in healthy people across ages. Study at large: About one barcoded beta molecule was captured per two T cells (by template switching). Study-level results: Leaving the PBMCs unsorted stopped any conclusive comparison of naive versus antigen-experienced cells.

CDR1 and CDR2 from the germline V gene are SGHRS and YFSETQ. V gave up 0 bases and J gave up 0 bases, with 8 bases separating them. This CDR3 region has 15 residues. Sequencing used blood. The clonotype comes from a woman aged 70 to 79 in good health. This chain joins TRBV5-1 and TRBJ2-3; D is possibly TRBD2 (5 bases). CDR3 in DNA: TGCGCCAGCAGCTTGGACGGGGATAGCACAGATACGCAGTATTTT. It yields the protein CASSLDGDSTDTQYF.